This T cell receptor beta chain is drawn from a study of response to subunit inactivated influenza vaccine. Overall study results and limits: Few additional T cells are recruited per seasonal influenza vaccination, authors suggested.

Via MiXCR, TCRdb re-called the RT-PCR reads, giving one row per CDR3 protein. The table lists 500,000 to 650,000 distinct CDR3 sequences, 7.6% of them singletons. This clonotype has a count of ten or more. Its antigen is not identified. The receptor was isolated from a man aged 50 to 75 who received an inactivated influenza vaccine. The sample here was PBMCs from blood, taken around 25 months after vaccination.

CDR3 nucleotides: TGTGCCAGGATTGACGGGGAGCTGTTTTTT. As protein: CARIDGELFF. The V call is TRBV14, the J call TRBJ2-2, with D uncertain. The germline gives CDR1 SGHDN, CDR2 FVKESK. The CDR3 is 10 residues long. Trimming stripped 9 bases from V and 7 bases from J, with 6 bases between.